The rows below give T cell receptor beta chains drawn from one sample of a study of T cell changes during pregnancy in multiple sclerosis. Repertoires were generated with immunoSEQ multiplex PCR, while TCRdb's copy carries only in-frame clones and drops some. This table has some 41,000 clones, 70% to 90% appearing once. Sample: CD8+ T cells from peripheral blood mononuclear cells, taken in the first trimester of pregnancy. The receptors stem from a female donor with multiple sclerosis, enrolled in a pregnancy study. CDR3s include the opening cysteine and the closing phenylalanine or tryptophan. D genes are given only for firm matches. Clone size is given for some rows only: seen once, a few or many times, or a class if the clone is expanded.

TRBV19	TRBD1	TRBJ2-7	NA	CASSITGGSSYEQYF	TGTGCCAGTAGTATCACAGGGGGCAGCTCCTACGAGCAGTACTTC
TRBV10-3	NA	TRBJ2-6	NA	CAISEGGQPSGANVLTF	TGTGCCATCAGTGAGGGGGGACAACCCTCTGGGGCCAACGTCCTGACTTTC
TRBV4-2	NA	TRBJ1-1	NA	CASSPSGRTTNTEAFF	TGTGCCAGCAGCCCATCCGGACGGACTACGAACACTGAAGCTTTCTTT
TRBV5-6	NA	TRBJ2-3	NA	CASSLGAEADTQYF	TGTGCCAGCAGCTTGGGTGCGGAGGCGGATACGCAGTATTTT
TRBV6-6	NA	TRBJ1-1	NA	CASRVDLYTEAFF	TGTGCCAGCCGGGTAGATTTGTACACTGAAGCTTTCTTT
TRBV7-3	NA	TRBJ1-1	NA	CASSSSQGNTEAFF	TGTGCCAGCAGCTCCTCTCAGGGGAACACTGAAGCTTTCTTT
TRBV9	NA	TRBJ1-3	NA	CASSPAGGTGNTIYF	TGTGCCAGCAGCCCAGCGGGGGGCACTGGAAACACCATATATTTT
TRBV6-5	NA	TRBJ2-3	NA	CASSYSRVPDTQYF	TGTGCCAGCAGTTACAGCAGGGTCCCAGATACGCAGTATTTT
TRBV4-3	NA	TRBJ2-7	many	CASSQVPQASYEQYF	TGCGCCAGCAGCCAAGTTCCACAGGCCAGCTACGAGCAGTACTTC
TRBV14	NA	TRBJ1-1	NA	CASSPSGVNTEAFF	TGTGCCAGCAGCCCCTCGGGGGTTAACACTGAAGCTTTCTTT
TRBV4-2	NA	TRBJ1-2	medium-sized	CASSQTPRQSYGYTF	TGTGCCAGCAGCCAAACGCCGAGACAGAGTTATGGCTACACCTTC
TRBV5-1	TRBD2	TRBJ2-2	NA	CASSTGGLAGGLNTGELFF	TGCGCCAGCAGCACCGGAGGACTAGCGGGGGGGCTGAACACCGGGGAGCTGTTTTTT
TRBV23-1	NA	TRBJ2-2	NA	CASSHVAADTGELFF	TGCGCCAGCAGTCATGTCGCGGCGGACACCGGGGAGCTGTTTTTT
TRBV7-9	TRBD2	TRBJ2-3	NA	CASSILAGAPTDTQYF	TGTGCCAGCAGCATACTAGCGGGGGCCCCCACAGATACGCAGTATTTT
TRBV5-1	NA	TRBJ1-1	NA	CASSLVPGAEAFF	TGCGCCAGCAGCTTGGTTCCGGGGGCTGAAGCTTTCTTT
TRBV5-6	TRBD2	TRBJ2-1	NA	CASSQRGITNEQFF	TGTGCCAGCAGCCAGCGGGGGATAACCAATGAGCAGTTCTTC
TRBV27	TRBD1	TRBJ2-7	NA	CASSPSVGTGAEQYF	TGTGCCAGCAGCCCCAGTGTAGGGACAGGGGCCGAGCAGTACTTC
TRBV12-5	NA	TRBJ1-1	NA	CASGLAITGPNTEAFF	TGTGCTAGTGGTTTGGCGATTACCGGTCCGAACACTGAAGCTTTCTTT
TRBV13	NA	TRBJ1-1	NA	CASSPDQGVVAEAFF	TGTGCCAGCAGCCCGGACCAAGGGGTGGTCGCTGAAGCTTTCTTT
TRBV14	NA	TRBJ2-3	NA	CASSQETGWDTQYF	TGTGCCAGCAGCCAAGAGACGGGATGGGATACGCAGTATTTT
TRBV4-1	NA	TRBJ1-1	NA	CASSQAPGGTEAFF	TGCGCCAGCAGCCAAGCCCCCGGGGGGACGGAGGCTTTCTTT
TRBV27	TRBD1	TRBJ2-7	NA	CASSSAGGPYEQYF	TGTGCCAGCAGTTCGGCAGGGGGACCATACGAGCAGTACTTC
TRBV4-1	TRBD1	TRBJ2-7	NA	CASSHRQGHEQYF	TGCGCCAGCAGCCACCGACAGGGCCACGAGCAGTACTTC
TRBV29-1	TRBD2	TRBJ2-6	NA	CSVETWDSGNRLGANVLTF	TGCAGCGTTGAAACGTGGGATAGCGGGAACCGTCTGGGGGCCAACGTCCTGACTTTC
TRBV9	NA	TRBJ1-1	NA	CASSVGAQNTEAFF	TGTGCCAGCAGCGTAGGGGCACAGAACACTGAAGCTTTCTTT
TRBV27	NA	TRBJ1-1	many	CASSEGISTEAFF	TGTGCCAGCAGCGAGGGAATTTCCACTGAAGCTTTCTTT
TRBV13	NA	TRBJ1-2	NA	CASSLPEVNYGYTF	TGTGCCAGCAGCCTCCCCGAGGTAAACTATGGCTACACCTTC
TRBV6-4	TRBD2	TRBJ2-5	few	CASSKAGGAQETQYF	TGTGCCAGCAGCAAGGCCGGGGGGGCGCAAGAGACCCAGTACTTC
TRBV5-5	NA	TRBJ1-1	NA	CASSLGRYTEAFF	TGTGCCAGCAGCTTAGGCAGGTACACTGAAGCTTTCTTT
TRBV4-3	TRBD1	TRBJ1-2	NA	CASSHTTGNYGYTF	TGCGCCAGCAGCCACACGACAGGGAACTATGGCTACACCTTC
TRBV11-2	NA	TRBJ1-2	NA	CASTQGRGYTF	TGTGCCAGCACTCAGGGTCGAGGCTACACCTTC
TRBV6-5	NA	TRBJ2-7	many	CASSYAGGGYEQYF	TGTGCCAGCAGTTACGCTGGCGGAGGCTACGAGCAGTACTTC
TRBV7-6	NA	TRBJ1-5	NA	CASSLNRGTDQPQHF	TGTGCCAGCAGCTTAAATAGGGGGACGGATCAGCCCCAGCATTTT
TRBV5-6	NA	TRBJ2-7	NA	CASSSTGEGYEQYF	TGTGCCAGCAGCTCGACAGGAGAAGGCTACGAGCAGTACTTC
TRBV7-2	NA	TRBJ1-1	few	CASSLALGPEAFF	TGTGCCAGCAGCTTAGCCCTAGGTCCTGAAGCTTTCTTT
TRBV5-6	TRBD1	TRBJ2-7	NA	CASSSRYRDSYSYEQYF	TGTGCCAGCAGCTCGAGATACCGGGACAGCTATTCCTACGAGCAGTACTTC
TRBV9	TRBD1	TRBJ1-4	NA	CASSGGGQGTTNEKLFF	TGTGCCAGCAGCGGGGGGGGACAGGGGACAACTAATGAAAAACTGTTTTTT
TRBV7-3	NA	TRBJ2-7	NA	CASSPGVSYEQYF	TGTGCCAGCAGCCCAGGGGTCTCCTACGAGCAGTACTTC
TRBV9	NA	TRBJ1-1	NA	CASSVAAGPPVAFF	TGTGCCAGCAGCGTAGCGGCAGGCCCCCCGGTGGCTTTCTTT
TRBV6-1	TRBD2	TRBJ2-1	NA	CASSTSSGLAGTCVF	TGTGCCAGCAGTACATCCTCCGGACTAGCGGGAACATGTGTCTTC
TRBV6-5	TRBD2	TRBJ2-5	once	CATTIRGGVRETQYF	TGTGCCACCACGATACGGGGGGGGGTTCGGGAGACCCAGTACTTC
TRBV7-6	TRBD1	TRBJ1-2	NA	CASSSGTGHGYTF	TGTGCCAGCAGCTCAGGGACAGGGCATGGCTACACCTTC
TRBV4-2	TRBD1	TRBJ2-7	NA	CASSQVGGHRDRGEDEQYF	TGTGCCAGCAGCCAAGTCGGTGGCCACCGGGACAGGGGGGAGGACGAGCAGTACTTC
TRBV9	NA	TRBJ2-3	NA	CASTPGGGPDTQYF	TGTGCCAGCACCCCAGGCGGGGGCCCAGATACGCAGTATTTT
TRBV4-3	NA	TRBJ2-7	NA	CASSQDGGGLDEQYF	TGCGCCAGCAGCCAAGACGGTGGGGGGTTAGACGAGCAGTACTTC
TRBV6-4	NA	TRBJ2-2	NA	CASSEGADTGELFF	TGTGCCAGCAGTGAGGGGGCCGACACCGGGGAGCTGTTTTTT
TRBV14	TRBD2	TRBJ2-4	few	CASSQARGTTKNIQYF	TGTGCCAGCAGCCAAGCGCGCGGGACTACCAAAAACATTCAGTACTTC
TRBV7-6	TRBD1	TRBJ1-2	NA	CASSLGRGRKRFDGYTF	TGTGCCAGCAGCTTAGGCAGGGGGCGAAAACGGTTTGATGGCTACACCTTC
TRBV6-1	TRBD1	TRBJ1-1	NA	CASSEAPGTGRDEAFF	TGTGCCAGCAGTGAAGCCCCGGGGACAGGTCGGGACGAAGCTTTCTTT